The 26 T cell receptor beta chains reported below all come from one sample, sequenced in a study of T cells and copy number aberrations in small-cell lung cancer. Only in-frame clones appear in the TCRdb table, and some are missing; sequencing was by immunoSEQ multiplex PCR. The sample lists roughly 540 clones; around 90% were seen once. The sample was tumor tissue. These receptors all stem from a man aged 45-65 years with small cell lung cancer.

The genes are TRBV7-9 and TRBJ2-1; D is possibly TRBD2 (5 bases). Per germline, CDR1 SEHNR and CDR2 FQNEAQ (reference sequence). This CDR3 comprises 14 residues. With 1 base removed from V and 6 bases from J, the gap between germline ends came to 10 bases. CDR3 sequence: CASSLGGLGNEQFF. As DNA, the CDR3 is TGTGCCAGCAGCTTAGGAGGGTTGGGCAATGAGCAGTTCTTC.

The chain is built from TRBV7-9 and TRBJ1-4; D is perhaps TRBD1 (6 bases). Trimming took 6 bases from V and 7 from J, leaving 21 bases between them. This CDR3 spans 16 amino acids. Germline CDR1 SEHNR, CDR2 FQNEAQ (reference sequence). The CDR3 nucleotides read TGTGCCAGCAGTCATAAGGGGGGGCCGGTCGTTGAAAAACTGTTTTTT. Its protein product is CASSHKGGPVVEKLFF.

Remarks on this clone: The junction does not match germline at one end; this may be a read error. Other DNA sequences of this sample code for an identical CDR3. V usage is TRBV5-1 and J usage is TRBJ2-7; D is unclear. Germline V gene lookup returns CDR1 SGHRS and CDR2 YFSETQ. The CDR3 is made up of 16 amino acids. CDR3 sequence reads: CASSLDGTRTTYEQYF. Written as DNA, the CDR3 is TGCGCCAGCAGCTTGGATGGAACAAGGACGACCTATGAGCAGTACTTC.

The chain has TRBV30 and TRBJ2-1; 13 bases agree with TRBD2. Germline trimming cut 4 bases from V and 4 bases from J; bases unmatched to any gene: 13. The CDR3 consists of 18 residues. The germline V gene has CDR1 GTSNPN and CDR2 SVGIG (reference sequence). CDR3 protein: CAWIPRGAGLAGYNEQFF. The CDR3 nucleotides read TGTGCCTGGATCCCAAGGGGAGCGGGACTAGCGGGGTACAATGAGCAGTTCTTC.

About this clone: The conserved phenylalanine or tryptophan normally closing the CDR3 is absent here, so this likely arose from a read error. The J gene is TRBJ1-4, the V gene TRBV2; the match to TRBD1 covers 8 bases. With V trimmed by 6 bases and J by 0 bases, 9 bases remained unmatched. The CDR3 extends over 17 amino acids. Germline V gene sequence: CDR1 SNHLY, CDR2 FYNNEI. The CDR3 DNA is TGTGCCAGCAGAGCCAGGGGGCTGATTGCAACTAATGAAAAACTGTTTTGT. Protein sequence: CASRARGLIATNEKLFC.

V gene TRBV4-2 combines with J gene TRBJ2-7; D is possibly TRBD2 (5 bases). The germline CDR1 and CDR2 sequences are LGHNA and YNFKEQ. Trimming cost V 4 bases and J 0 bases, with 10 bases left between them. The CDR3 consists of 14 residues. The CDR3 bases are TGTGCCAGCAGCCCCCTGGGAGACTCCTACGAGCAGTACTTC. Amino acid sequence: CASSPLGDSYEQYF.

The rearrangement joins TRBV20-1 to TRBJ1-5; no definite D call. The CDR3 runs 10 residues. Germline V gene lookup returns CDR1 DFQATT and CDR2 SNEGSKA (reference sequence). The V gene lost 5 bases and the J gene lost 5 bases, with 4 bases spanning the gap. CDR3 residues: CSAYYQPQHF. CDR3 DNA: TGCAGTGCTTACTATCAGCCCCAGCATTTT.

The chain combines TRBV14 with TRBJ2-2; D remains unclear. Per the germline V gene, CDR1 is SGHDN and CDR2 is FVKESK. This CDR3 contains 12 residues. Deletions cut 1 base from V and 6 bases from J, with 3 bases between. The CDR3 DNA reads TGTGCCAGCAGCCAAGTGGCCGGGGAGCTGTTTTTT. Translated: CASSQVAGELFF.

V usage is TRBV12-5 and J usage is TRBJ2-2, with TRBD2 matching over 7 bases. Germline V gives CDR1 LGHNT, CDR2 FRNRAP. The ends lost 3 bases at V and 4 bases at J; junction bases unmatched: 14. The CDR3 consists of 18 residues. CDR3 nucleotides: TGTGCTAGTGGTTTAGGAAGGGGAGGACTAGGAAGCACCGGGGAGCTGTTTTTT. It specifies CASGLGRGGLGSTGELFF.

The rearrangement links TRBV28 to TRBJ2-7; perhaps TRBD2 as D (5 bases). The CDR3 loop spans 12 amino acids. Looked up from germline, CDR1 is MDHEN and CDR2 is SYDVKM. V dropped 6 bases and J dropped 4 bases, with 10 bases sitting between them. Written as DNA, the CDR3 is TGTGCCAGCAGCCCCGGGATTTACGAGCAGTACTTC. Protein product: CASSPGIYEQYF.

The V gene is TRBV30, the J gene TRBJ1-5; no reliable D call. Germline assignment: CDR1 GTSNPN and CDR2 SVGIG (reference sequence). CDR3 size: 13 residues. V was trimmed by 1 base and J by 4 bases, leaving 8 bases between them. CDR3 DNA sequence: TGTGCCTGGAGTGCCGAGCTTAATCAGCCCCAGCATTTT. It codes for CAWSAELNQPQHF.

V and J are TRBV7-9 and TRBJ2-7; a possible D gene is TRBD1 (6 bases). Trimming cost V 5 bases and J 3 bases, with 14 bases left between them. The germline V gene encodes CDR1 SEHNR and CDR2 FQNEAQ (reference sequence). CDR3 size: 14 residues. CDR3: CASSPQGTFYEQYF. CDR3 DNA: TGTGCCAGCAGCCCTCAGGGGACCTTCTACGAGCAGTACTTC.

The gene calls are TRBV6-1 and TRBJ1-3; D is undetermined. This CDR3 region has 16 residues. Germline values: CDR1 MNHNS, CDR2 SASEGT. The germline V and J ends were trimmed by 2 bases and 0 bases, with 11 bases remaining between them. The CDR3 reads CASSENPSNSGNTIYF. The CDR3 DNA reads TGTGCCAGCAGTGAAAACCCGAGTAACTCTGGAAACACCATATATTTT.

The chain links TRBV27 to TRBJ1-1; TRBD1 aligns across 7 bases. The trim removed 5 bases at V and 2 bases at J, leaving 5 bases unmatched. The CDR3 consists of 14 residues. Germline values: CDR1 MNHEY, CDR2 SMNVEV (reference sequence). CDR3 nucleotides: TGTGCCAGCAGTCGGCGACAGGGTAACACTGAAGCTTTCTTT. Protein: CASSRRQGNTEAFF.

This clone is a singleton in its sample. The rearrangement links TRBV2 to TRBJ2-7; TRBD2 aligns across 11 bases. Germline trimming cut 7 bases from V and 6 bases from J; bases unmatched to any gene: 11. CDR1 is SNHLY, CDR2 FYNNEI, per germline. The CDR3 has 15 residues. CDR3: CASTPLVAGGREQYF. The CDR3 coding sequence is TGTGCCAGCACCCCCCTAGTAGCGGGAGGGCGCGAGCAGTACTTC.

J is TRBJ2-2 and V is TRBV7-2, with 7 bases matching TRBD1. CDR3 size: 15 residues. V shed 3 bases, J shed 4 bases, and the junction held 5 bases outside the gene matches. Looked up from germline, CDR1 is SGHTA and CDR2 is FQGNSA. CDR3 amino acids: CASSFTGQSTGELFF. The CDR3 DNA reads as TGTGCCAGCAGCTTTACGGGACAGAGCACCGGGGAGCTGTTTTTT.

Comment on this clone: One end of the junction varies from germline; a read error may be responsible. The chain combines TRBV5-1 with TRBJ1-2, with TRBD1 matching 8 bases. Per the germline V gene, CDR1 is SGHRS and CDR2 is YFSETQ. The CDR3 runs 16 residues. Here the CDR3 reads CASSLGTGGANYGYTF. In DNA, the CDR3 is TGCGCTAGCAGCTTGGGAACAGGGGGGGCTAACTATGGCTACACCTTC.

CDR3 nucleotides: TGTGCCAGCAGCAGGAACTCCTACGAGCAGTACTTC. Residues: CASSRNSYEQYF. V gene TRBV25-1 combines with J gene TRBJ2-7; the D is unclear. CDR1 and CDR2 (germline): MGHDK, SYGVNS. The CDR3 runs 12 residues. Trimming stripped 6 bases from V and 0 bases from J, with 6 bases between.

The chain has TRBV2 and TRBJ2-3; D is undetermined. Germline lookup yields CDR1 SNHLY and CDR2 FYNNEI. The CDR3 loop spans 12 amino acids. V shed 9 bases and J shed 6 bases, with 13 bases lying between them. CDR3 sequence (DNA): TGTGCCAGTACCTTGATTAGGGATACGCAGTATTTT. Amino acid sequence: CASTLIRDTQYF.

J is TRBJ1-2 and V is TRBV25-1, with a possible D match to TRBD1 (6 bases). The CDR3 contains 12 residues. Trimming pared 6 bases from V and 7 bases from J, leaving 12 bases between. Looked up from germline, CDR1 is MGHDK and CDR2 is SYGVNS. The CDR3 loop is CASSLTGSGYTF. In nucleotides, the CDR3 is TGTGCCAGCAGCCTTACAGGGAGTGGCTACACCTTC.

The V call is TRBV2, the J call TRBJ2-7; 7 nucleotides align to TRBD1. The V gene's germline CDR1 is SNHLY and CDR2 FYNNEI. V was pared by 6 bases and J by 0 bases, with 8 bases of the junction left unmatched. CDR3 length equals 15 residues. The chain's CDR3 is CASSPDRPSSYEQYF. CDR3 sequence (DNA): TGTGCCAGCAGCCCGGACAGGCCGAGCTCCTACGAGCAGTACTTC. Full variable domain (remainder filled in from reference TRBV2 and TRBJ2-7): EPEVTQTPSHQVTQMGQEVILRCVPISNHLYFYWYRQILGQKVEFLVSFYNNEISEKSEIFDDQFSVERPDGSNFTLKIRSTKLEDSAMYFCASSPDRPSSYEQYFGPGTRLTVT.

J is TRBJ1-2 and V is TRBV7-8; 9 bases match TRBD1. The germline gives CDR1 SGHVS, CDR2 FQNEAQ. J lost 3 bases, V lost 4 bases, and 3 bases had no gene match. The CDR3 is 14 amino acids. In DNA, the CDR3 is TGTGCCAGCAGCTGGGGACAGGGCGACTATGGCTACACCTTC. Its translation: CASSWGQGDYGYTF.

The chain combines TRBV5-4 with TRBJ1-1, with a tentative D call TRBD1 (5 bases). The CDR3 spans 15 residues. The germline V gene has CDR1 SGHNT and CDR2 YYREEE (reference sequence). V was shortened by 0 bases and J by 4 bases, with 13 bases between the two germline ends. CDR3 bases: TGTGCCAGCAGCTTGGTGACAGCCGGTGGCACTGAAGCTTTCTTT. Protein: CASSLVTAGGTEAFF.

Here the CDR3 DNA reads TGTGCCAGCAGCCAAGGAAGCGGGGGGTACGAGCAGTACTTC. Translation: CASSQGSGGYEQYF. The gene calls are TRBV14 and TRBJ2-7, with TRBD2 matching 9 bases. Germline-derived CDR1 and CDR2 are SGHDN and FVKESK. J lost 4 bases, V lost 1 base, and 2 bases had no gene match. The CDR3 runs to 14 residues.

The V call is TRBV15, the J call TRBJ2-7; the match to TRBD2 covers 7 bases. Germline loops: CDR1 LNHNV, CDR2 YYDKDF (reference sequence). CDR3 length equals 17 residues. With 4 bases clipped from V and 0 bases from J, the junction kept 12 bases outside the gene matches. Here the CDR3 reads CATSTYSGTGSSYEQYF. Written as DNA, the CDR3 is TGTGCCACCAGCACCTACAGCGGGACGGGGAGCTCCTACGAGCAGTACTTC.

J is TRBJ1-1 and V is TRBV11-3; no firm D call. Germline V gene sequence: CDR1 SGHNT, CDR2 YENEEA. This CDR3 contains 13 residues. The V end was cut by 0 bases, the J end by 1 base, with 3 bases between. The CDR3 is CASSLEENTEAFF. The CDR3 bases are TGTGCCAGCAGCTTAGAGGAGAACACTGAAGCTTTCTTT. Combining the CDR3 with reference TRBV11-3 and TRBJ1-1 gives the whole variable domain EAGVVQSPRYKIIEKKQPVAFWCNPISGHNTLYWYLQNLGQGPELLIRYENEEAVDDSQLPKDRFSAERLKGVDSTLKIQPAELGDSAVYLCASSLEENTEAFFGQGTRLTVV.